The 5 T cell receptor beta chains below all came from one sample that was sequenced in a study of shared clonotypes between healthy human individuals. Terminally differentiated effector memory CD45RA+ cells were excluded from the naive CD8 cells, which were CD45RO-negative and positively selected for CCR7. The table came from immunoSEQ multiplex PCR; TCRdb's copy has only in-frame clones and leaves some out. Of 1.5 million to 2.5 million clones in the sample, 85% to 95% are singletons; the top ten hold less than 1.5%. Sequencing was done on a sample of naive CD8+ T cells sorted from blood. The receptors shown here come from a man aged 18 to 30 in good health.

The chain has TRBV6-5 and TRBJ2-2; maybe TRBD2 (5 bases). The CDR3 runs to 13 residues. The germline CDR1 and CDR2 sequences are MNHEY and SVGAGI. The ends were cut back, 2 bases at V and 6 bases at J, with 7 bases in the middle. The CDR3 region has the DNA TGTGCCAGCAGTTACATGGAGGCCGGGGAGCTGTTTTTT. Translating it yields CASSYMEAGELFF.

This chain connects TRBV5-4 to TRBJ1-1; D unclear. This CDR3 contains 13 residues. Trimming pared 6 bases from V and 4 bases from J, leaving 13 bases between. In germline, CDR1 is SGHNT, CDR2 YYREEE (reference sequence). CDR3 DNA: TGTGCCAGCACCTGGACGGGAGGCACTGAAGCTTTCTTT. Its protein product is CASTWTGGTEAFF.

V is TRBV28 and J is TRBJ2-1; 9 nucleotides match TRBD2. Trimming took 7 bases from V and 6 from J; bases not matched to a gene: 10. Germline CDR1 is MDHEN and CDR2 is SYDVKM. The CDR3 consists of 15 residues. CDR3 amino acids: CASTPSGGNLNEQFF. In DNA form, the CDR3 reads TGTGCCAGCACTCCAAGCGGGGGGAACCTCAATGAGCAGTTCTTC. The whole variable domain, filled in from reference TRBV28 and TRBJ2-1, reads DVKVTQSSRYLVKRTGEKVFLECVQDMDHENMFWYRQDPGLGLRLIYFSYDVKMKEKGDIPEGYSVSREKKERFSLILESASTNQTSMYLCASTPSGGNLNEQFFGPGTRLTVL.

The CDR3 nucleotides read TGTGCCTGGGAGGACAGTACTTCGATCCAGGTCTACGAGCAGTACTTC. Translation: CAWEDSTSIQVYEQYF. This sequence joins TRBV30 and TRBJ2-7, with D possibly matching TRBD1 (6 bases). V was cut by 5 bases and J by 3 bases, with 23 bases left in between. The germline CDR1 and CDR2 sequences are GTSNPN and SVGIG (reference sequence). This CDR3 contains 16 residues.

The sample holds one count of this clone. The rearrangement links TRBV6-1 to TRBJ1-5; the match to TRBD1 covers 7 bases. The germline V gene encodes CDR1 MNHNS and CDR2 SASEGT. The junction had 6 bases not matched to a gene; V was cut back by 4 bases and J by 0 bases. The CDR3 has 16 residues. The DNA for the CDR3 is TGTGCCAGCAGTGTCAGGGACAGCCTTAGCAATCAGCCCCAGCATTTT. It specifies CASSVRDSLSNQPQHF.